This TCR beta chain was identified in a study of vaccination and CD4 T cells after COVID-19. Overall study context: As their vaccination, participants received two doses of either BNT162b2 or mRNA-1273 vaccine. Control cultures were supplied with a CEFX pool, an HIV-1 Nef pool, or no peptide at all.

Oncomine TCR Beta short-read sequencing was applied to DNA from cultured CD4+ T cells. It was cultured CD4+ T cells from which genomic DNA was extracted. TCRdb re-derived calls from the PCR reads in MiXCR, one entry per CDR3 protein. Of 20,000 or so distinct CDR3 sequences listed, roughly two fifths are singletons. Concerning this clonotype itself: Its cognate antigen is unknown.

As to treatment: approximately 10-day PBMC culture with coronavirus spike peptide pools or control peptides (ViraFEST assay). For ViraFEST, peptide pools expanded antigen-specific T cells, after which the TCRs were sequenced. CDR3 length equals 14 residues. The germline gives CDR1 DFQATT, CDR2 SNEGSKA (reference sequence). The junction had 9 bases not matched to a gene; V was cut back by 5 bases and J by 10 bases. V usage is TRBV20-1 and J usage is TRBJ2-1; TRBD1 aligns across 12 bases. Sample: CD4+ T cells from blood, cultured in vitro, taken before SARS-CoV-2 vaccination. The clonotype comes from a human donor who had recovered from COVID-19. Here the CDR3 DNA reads TGCAGTGCTTACCGGGACAGGGGGCGAAGGGAGCAGTTCTTC. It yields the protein CSAYRDRGRREQFF.